This TCR beta chain was sequenced during a study of T cells after yellow fever vaccination. Study-level results: Researchers noted that a small share of clonotypes showed up in both CD4 and CD8 compartments. The secondary response was weaker, and its peak arrived faster, on day 5 versus 15.

This CDR3 spans 15 amino acids. The germline V and J ends were trimmed by 7 bases and 3 bases, with 18 bases remaining between them. Germline lookup yields CDR1 MGHRA and CDR2 YSYEKL. TCRdb re-called the 5' RACE reads with MiXCR, one entry per CDR3 protein. The sample holds some 200,000 distinct CDR3 sequences; 11% are singletons and the top ten take around 34%. On this clonotype: No antigen is known for it.

This specimen was CD8+ T cells sorted from PBMCs, taken 15 days after the yellow fever booster vaccination. V gene TRBV4-1 combines with J gene TRBJ1-2; D not certain. The TCR comes from a man aged 18 to 29 who received the YFV17D yellow fever vaccine. The CDR3 spells CASISWAEWDYGYTF. In DNA form, the CDR3 reads TGCGCCAGCATTAGTTGGGCTGAGTGGGACTATGGCTACACCTTC.